Reported below is one T cell receptor beta chain. Germline trimming cut 0 bases from V and 10 bases from J; bases unmatched to any gene: 6. The CDR3 covers 15 residues. Germline CDR1 reads LGHDT; CDR2 reads YNNKEL (reference sequence). This record comes from a study of blood T cell repertoires in COVID-19. Across the whole study: PBMCs, B-cell-depleted T cells, or T cells were the source of the cDNA or gDNA that made up the material.

Using immunoSEQ multiplex PCR, the repertoire was profiled, and TCRdb retains in-frame clones only, with some absent. Among some 50,000 clones listed, approximately 93% were seen once. The sequence came from a man aged 60 to 75 with COVID-19, enrolled during active disease. The sequenced sample was peripheral blood. The chain uses TRBV3-1 (or the pseudogene TRBV3-2) and TRBJ1-6; 7 bases fit TRBD1. CDR3 nucleotide sequence: TGTGCCAGCAGCCAAGAGGGCAGGGGGTCCTCACCCCTCCACTTT. This codes for CASSQEGRGSSPLHF.